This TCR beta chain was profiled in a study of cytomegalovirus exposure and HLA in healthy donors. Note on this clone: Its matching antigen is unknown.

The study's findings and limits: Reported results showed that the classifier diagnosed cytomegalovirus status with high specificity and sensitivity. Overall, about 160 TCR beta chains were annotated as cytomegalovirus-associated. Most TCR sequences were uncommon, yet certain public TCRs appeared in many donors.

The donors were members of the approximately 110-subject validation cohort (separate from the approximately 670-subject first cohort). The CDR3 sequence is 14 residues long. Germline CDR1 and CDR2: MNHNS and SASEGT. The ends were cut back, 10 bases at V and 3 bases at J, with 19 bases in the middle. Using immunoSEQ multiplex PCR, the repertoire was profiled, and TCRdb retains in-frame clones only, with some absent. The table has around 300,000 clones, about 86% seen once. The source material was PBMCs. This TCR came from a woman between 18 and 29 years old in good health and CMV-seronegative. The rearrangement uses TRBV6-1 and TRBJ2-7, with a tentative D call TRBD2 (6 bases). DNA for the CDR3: TGTGCCATCACTCTCGGGAGTGGGCACTACGAGCAGTACTTC. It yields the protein CAITLGSGHYEQYF.